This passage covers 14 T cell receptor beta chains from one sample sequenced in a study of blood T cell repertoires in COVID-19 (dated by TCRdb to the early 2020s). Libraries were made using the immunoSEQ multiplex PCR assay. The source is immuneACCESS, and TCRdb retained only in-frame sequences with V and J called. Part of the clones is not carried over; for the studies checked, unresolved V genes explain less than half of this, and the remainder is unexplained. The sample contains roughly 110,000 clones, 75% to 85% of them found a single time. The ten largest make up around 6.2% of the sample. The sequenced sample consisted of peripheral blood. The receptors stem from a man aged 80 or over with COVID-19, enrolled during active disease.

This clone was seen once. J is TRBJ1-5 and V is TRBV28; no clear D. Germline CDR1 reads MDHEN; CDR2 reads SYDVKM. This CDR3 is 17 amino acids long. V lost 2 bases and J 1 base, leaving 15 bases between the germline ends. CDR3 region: CASSLPLAWESNQPQHF. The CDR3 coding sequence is TGTGCCAGCAGTTTACCCCTAGCCTGGGAGAGCAATCAGCCCCAGCATTTT.

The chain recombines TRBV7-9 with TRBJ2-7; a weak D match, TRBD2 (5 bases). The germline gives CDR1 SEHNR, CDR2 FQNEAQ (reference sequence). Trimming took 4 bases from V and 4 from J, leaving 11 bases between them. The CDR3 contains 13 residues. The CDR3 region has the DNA TGTGCCAGCAGCTACCGGGAATCATACGAGCAGTACTTC. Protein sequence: CASSYRESYEQYF. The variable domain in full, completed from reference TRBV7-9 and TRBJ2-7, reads DTGVSQNPRHKITKRGQNVTFRCDPISEHNRLYWYRQTLGQGPEFLTYFQNEAQLEKSRLLSDRFSAERPKGSFSTLEIQRTEQGDSAMYLCASSYRESYEQYFGPGTRLTVT.

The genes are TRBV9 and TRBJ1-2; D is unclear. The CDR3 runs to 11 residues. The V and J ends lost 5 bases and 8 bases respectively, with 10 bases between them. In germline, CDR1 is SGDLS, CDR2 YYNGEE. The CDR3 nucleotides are TGTGCCAGCAGGAGGGAAGGCGGCTACACCTTC. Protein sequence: CASRREGGYTF.

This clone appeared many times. CDR3 nucleotide sequence: TGCGCCAGCAGCACCCAACAGGGCTCAGGGGAGCTGTTTTTT. It codes for CASSTQQGSGELFF. The chain uses TRBV5-1 and TRBJ2-2, with TRBD1 as a possible D gene (6 bases). This CDR3 spans 14 amino acids. Germline-derived CDR1 and CDR2 are SGHRS and YFSETQ. The V and J ends lost 4 bases and 8 bases respectively, with 15 bases between them.

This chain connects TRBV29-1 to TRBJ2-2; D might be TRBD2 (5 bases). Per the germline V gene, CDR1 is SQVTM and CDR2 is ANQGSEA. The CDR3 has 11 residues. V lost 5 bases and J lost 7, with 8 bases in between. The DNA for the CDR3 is TGCAGCGTTCGGGGAAACGGGGAGCTGTTTTTT. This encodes CSVRGNGELFF.

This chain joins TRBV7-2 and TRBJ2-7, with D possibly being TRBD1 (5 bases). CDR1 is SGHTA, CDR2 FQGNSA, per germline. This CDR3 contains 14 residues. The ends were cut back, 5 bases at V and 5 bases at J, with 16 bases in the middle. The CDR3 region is CASSRRARSNEQYF. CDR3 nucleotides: TGTGCCAGCAGCCGCAGGGCCAGGAGTAACGAGCAGTACTTC.

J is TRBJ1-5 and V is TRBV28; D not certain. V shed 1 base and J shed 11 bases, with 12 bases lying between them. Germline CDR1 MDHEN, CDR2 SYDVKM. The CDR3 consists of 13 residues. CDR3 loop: CASSLSGSSAQHF. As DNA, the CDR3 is TGTGCCAGCAGTTTATCGGGATCCTCGGCCCAGCATTTT.

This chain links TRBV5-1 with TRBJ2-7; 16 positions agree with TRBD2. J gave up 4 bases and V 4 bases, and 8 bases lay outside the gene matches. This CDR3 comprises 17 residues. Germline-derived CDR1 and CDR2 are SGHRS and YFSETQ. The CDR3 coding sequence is TGCGCCAGCAGCACCGGGACTAGCGGGAGGGTTGTGTACGAGCAGTACTTC. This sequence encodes CASSTGTSGRVVYEQYF.

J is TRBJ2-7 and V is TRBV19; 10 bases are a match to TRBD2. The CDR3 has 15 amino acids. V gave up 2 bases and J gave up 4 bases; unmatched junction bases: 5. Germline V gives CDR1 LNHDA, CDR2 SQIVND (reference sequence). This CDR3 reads CASSISGTSVYEQYF. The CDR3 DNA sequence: TGTGCCAGTAGTATATCCGGGACTAGCGTATACGAGCAGTACTTC.

Here the CDR3 reads CATSGHRDTSGNTIYF. CDR3 nucleotide sequence: TGTGCCACCAGCGGCCACCGCGACACCTCTGGAAACACCATATATTTT. The chain uses TRBV15 and TRBJ1-3; D remains ambiguous. The V gene lost 5 bases and the J gene lost 0 bases, with 14 bases spanning the gap. The CDR3 has 16 residues. Germline V gene sequence: CDR1 LNHNV, CDR2 YYDKDF (reference sequence).

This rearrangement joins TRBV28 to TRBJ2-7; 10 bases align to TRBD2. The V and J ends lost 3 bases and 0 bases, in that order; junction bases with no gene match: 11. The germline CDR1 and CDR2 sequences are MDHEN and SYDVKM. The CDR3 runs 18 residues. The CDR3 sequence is CASSFQKLAGPSSYEQYF. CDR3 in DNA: TGTGCCAGCAGTTTTCAAAAACTAGCGGGACCGAGCTCCTACGAGCAGTACTTC.

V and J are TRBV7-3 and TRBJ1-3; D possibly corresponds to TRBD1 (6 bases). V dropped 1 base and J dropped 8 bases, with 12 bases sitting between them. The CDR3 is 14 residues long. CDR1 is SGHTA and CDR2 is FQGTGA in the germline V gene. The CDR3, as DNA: TGTGCCAGCAGCTTAAACGGGGGGCAGGACACCATATATTTT. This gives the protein CASSLNGGQDTIYF.

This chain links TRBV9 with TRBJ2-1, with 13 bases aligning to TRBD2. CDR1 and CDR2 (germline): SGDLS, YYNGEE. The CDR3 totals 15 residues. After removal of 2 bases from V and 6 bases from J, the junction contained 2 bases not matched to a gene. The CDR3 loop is CASSVRLAGGNEQFF. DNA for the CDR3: TGTGCCAGCAGCGTCCGACTAGCGGGGGGCAATGAGCAGTTCTTC.

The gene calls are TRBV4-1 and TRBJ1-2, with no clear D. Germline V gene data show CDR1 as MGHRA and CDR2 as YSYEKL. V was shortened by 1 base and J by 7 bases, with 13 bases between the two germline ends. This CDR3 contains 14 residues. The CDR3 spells CASSQVQISVGYTF. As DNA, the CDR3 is TGCGCCAGCAGCCAAGTACAGATTTCGGTTGGCTACACCTTC.